This entry lists 31 T cell receptor beta chains sequenced from one sample in a study of tumor and adjacent non-tumor tissue in lung cancer. A modified ARM-PCR protocol with three rounds of nested PCR amplified TCRbeta. TCRdb used MiXCR to reprocess the multiplex PCR reads, holding one entry per CDR3 protein. In the table there are 65,000 to 85,000 distinct CDR3 sequences, around 82% of which are singletons. RNA was extracted from bulk tissue without any cell sorting. More than 3 cm separated this lung sample from the edge of the tumor. The sequenced sample consisted of distant non-tumor lung tissue. The receptors were sampled from a man aged 60-69 years with non-small cell lung cancer.

The chain carries TRBV12-3 or TRBV12-4 and TRBJ2-2, with D uncertain. This CDR3 comprises 14 residues. V lost 3 bases to trimming and J lost 1 base, with 6 bases between them. In DNA form, the CDR3 reads TGTGCCAGCAGTTTCTGGCAGAACACCGGGGAGCTGTTTTTT. Protein product: CASSFWQNTGELFF.

This CDR3 reads CTGSYSAVTRDQPQHF. CDR3 DNA: TGTACCGGCAGTTACTCCGCAGTGACCCGAGACCAGCCCCAGCATTTT. The V call is TRBV6-5, the J call TRBJ1-5; D is undetermined. This CDR3 is built from 16 residues. Germline V lookup: CDR1 MNHEY, CDR2 SVGAGI.

This clonotype is a singleton in its sample. Since a much larger clone is just one base distant, this may be a read error. V usage is TRBV24-1 and J usage is TRBJ2-2; tentative D call: TRBD2 (5 bases). The V end lost 11 bases, the J end lost 5 bases, and 20 bases lay between the germline ends. From germline, CDR1 is KGHDR and CDR2 SFDVKD. The CDR3 consists of 15 residues. CDR3 loop: CASSGRTPKTGELFF. The DNA for the CDR3 is TGTGCCAGCAGCGGACGGACTCCTAAGACCGGGGAGCTGTTTTTT.

As to this clonotype: The germline gene is not matched at one end of the junction; a read error may be the cause. The rearrangement links TRBV11-3 to TRBJ2-1; 9 nucleotides align to TRBD2. In germline, CDR1 is SGHNT, CDR2 YENEEA. The CDR3 sequence is 15 residues long. The CDR3 nucleotides are TGTGCCAGCAGCCAGGAAGCGGGAGGTGTCAATGACCAGTTATTC. Translating it yields CASSQEAGGVNDQLF.

This clonotype turned up a few times. This may stem from a read error, because a much larger clone lies one nucleotide away. The chain couples TRBV24-1 to TRBJ2-1, with TRBD1 matching 9 bases. CDR3 length: 15 amino acids. Germline-derived CDR1 and CDR2 are KGHDR and SFDVKD. The ends lost 4 bases at V and 8 bases at J; junction bases unmatched: 8. CDR3 coding DNA: TGTGCCACCAGTGAATACAGGACAGGGGACGATGAGCAGTTCTTC. It specifies CATSEYRTGDDEQFF.

As to this clonotype: Sequence at one end of the junction differs from germline and may be a read error. The chain has TRBV6-5 and TRBJ2-5; the D call may be TRBD1 or TRBD2 (5 bases each). This CDR3 is 16 amino acids long. CDR1 is MNHEY and CDR2 is SVGAGI in the germline V gene. CDR3 sequence reads: CTSSSGPSVDGETQYF. The CDR3 DNA reads TGTACCAGCAGTTCGGGACCCTCGGTGGACGGAGAGACCCAGTACTTC.

As regards this clonotype: It is likely a read error, because the conserved phenylalanine at the end of the CDR3 is missing. The CDR3 nucleotides are TGCGCCAGCAGCCAAAGCGGCAGAGGGGGGGAGCAGTACTTG. Protein product: CASSQSGRGGEQYL. The chain carries TRBV4-1 and TRBJ2-7; D tentatively reads TRBD1 or TRBD2 (6 bases each). The germline V gene has CDR1 MGHRA and CDR2 YSYEKL. This CDR3 has 14 residues. V lost 2 bases and J lost 7, with 15 bases in between.

Comments on this clonotype: The germline gene is not matched at one end of the junction; a read error may be the cause. J is TRBJ2-6 and V is TRBV10-3; 14 positions match TRBD2. Germline-derived CDR1 and CDR2 are ENHRY and SYGVKD. The CDR3 extends over 20 amino acids. This CDR3 is CVISEHGTSGRDSGVNVLTF. DNA for the CDR3: TGTGTCATCAGTGAACATGGGACTAGCGGGAGAGACTCTGGGGTCAACGTCCTGACTTTC.

On this clonotype: The junction departs from the called germline gene at one end, perhaps through a read error. The chain joins TRBV6-6 to TRBJ1-3, with 8 bases lining up with TRBD1. This CDR3 spans 15 amino acids. Germline V CDR1 and CDR2: MNHNY, SVGAGI (reference sequence). The CDR3 sequence is CASSLQGARGNTLYF. The DNA for the CDR3 is TGTGCCAGCAGTCTTCAGGGGGCGAGGGGAAACACCTTATATTTT.

The V call is TRBV29-1, the J call TRBJ2-1; perhaps TRBD2 as D (6 bases). The V gene lost 0 bases and the J gene lost 0 bases, with 15 bases spanning the gap. Germline values: CDR1 SQVTM, CDR2 ANQGSEA. The CDR3 contains 17 residues. The CDR3 sequence: CSVEDSEGWSSYNEQFF. In DNA form, the CDR3 reads TGCAGCGTTGAAGATTCGGAGGGCTGGAGCTCCTACAATGAGCAGTTCTTC.

This clonotype was seen repeatedly, ten times or more. The chain combines TRBV7-3 with TRBJ2-1, with a weak D call TRBD2 (6 bases). Germline lookup yields CDR1 SGHTA and CDR2 FQGTGA. Trimming took off 5 bases at V and 7 bases at J, with 12 bases between the two ends. This CDR3 comprises 13 residues. CDR3 sequence (DNA): TGTGCCAGCAGCCCCCTGGCGGGAAATGAGCAGTTCTTC. As protein: CASSPLAGNEQFF.

The table lists this clonotype with a few counts. Relative to the germline gene, one junction end is altered; a read error may explain this. The rearrangement uses TRBV7-8 and TRBJ2-7, with 11 bases identical to TRBD2. Per the germline V gene, CDR1 is SGHVS and CDR2 is FQNEAQ. The CDR3 length is 15 residues. CDR3 in DNA: TGTGCCAACAGCTTAGCGGGAGGGAGCTCCTACGAGCAGCACTTC. This sequence encodes CANSLAGGSSYEQHF.

This clonotype occurred many times. The chain carries TRBV6-2 or TRBV6-3 and TRBJ2-7; D uncertain. The CDR3 is made up of 15 amino acids. CDR1 is MNHEY, CDR2 SVGEGT, per germline. The V end lost 4 bases, the J end lost 0 bases, and 13 bases lay between the germline ends. The CDR3 reads CASSFGQGFSYEQYF. The CDR3 nucleotides read TGTGCCAGCAGTTTCGGTCAAGGGTTCTCCTACGAGCAGTACTTC.

This chain uses TRBV29-1 with TRBJ2-5; TRBD2 matches at 14 bases. This CDR3 contains 16 residues. V lost 6 bases, J lost 5 bases, and 11 bases stayed unmatched. Germline CDR1 reads SQVTM; CDR2 reads ANQGSEA. CDR3 region: CSVAGLAGESGETQYF. CDR3 sequence (DNA): TGCAGCGTAGCGGGACTAGCGGGAGAATCGGGTGAGACCCAGTACTTC.

This chain links TRBV6-5 with TRBJ2-4, with D perhaps given as TRBD1 or TRBD2 (5 bases each). Germline CDR1 and CDR2: MNHEY and SVGAGI. The CDR3 loop spans 15 amino acids. Trimming removed 5 bases from V and 7 bases from J, with 18 bases in between. The DNA for the CDR3 is TGTGCCAGCAGTCACAATCGGGGTTCAGGGAACATTCAGTACTTC. This codes for CASSHNRGSGNIQYF.

This sequence joins TRBV29-1 and TRBJ2-7; D is perhaps TRBD1 (6 bases). Germline CDR1 reads SQVTM; CDR2 reads ANQGSEA. The V end was cut by 4 bases, the J end by 2 bases, with 18 bases between. This CDR3 comprises 15 residues. Here the CDR3 reads CSVVVPTGHPYEQYF. The DNA for the CDR3 is TGCAGCGTTGTGGTCCCAACGGGACACCCCTACGAGCAGTACTTC.

The gene calls are TRBV11-2 and TRBJ1-1; 7 bases line up with TRBD1. The germline CDR1 and CDR2 sequences are SGHAT and FQNNGV. V lost 5 bases to trimming and J lost 0 bases; unmatched junction nucleotides: 9. The CDR3 is made up of 16 amino acids. The CDR3 loop reads CASSPSRGLVNTEAFF. CDR3 sequence (DNA): TGTGCCAGCAGCCCATCCAGGGGGTTGGTGAACACTGAAGCTTTCTTT.

The chain couples TRBV10-3 to TRBJ2-3, with 8 bases matching TRBD2. CDR3 length equals 16 residues. V lost 6 bases, J lost 3 bases, and 11 bases stayed unmatched. Germline CDR1 is ENHRY and CDR2 is SYGVKD. The CDR3 bases are TGTGCCATCAGCCCTGGAAGCGGGGGTATGACAGATACGCAGTATTTT. Protein product: CAISPGSGGMTDTQYF.

A note on this clonotype: This CDR3 fails to terminate in the conserved phenylalanine or tryptophan, so it likely reflects a read error. The CDR3 here is CASSDRQGLYEQYL. The CDR3 nucleotides are TGTGCCAGCAGCGATAGACAGGGCCTCTACGAGCAGTACCTC. The J gene is TRBJ2-7, the V gene TRBV6-5, with 7 nucleotides matching TRBD1. Germline V gives CDR1 MNHEY, CDR2 SVGAGI. The CDR3 contains 14 residues. Trimming at V came to 6 bases and at J to 3 bases, leaving 8 bases not matched to a gene.

This clonotype was seen a single time. Compared with germline, one end of the junction differs, possibly owing to a read error. V and J are TRBV4-3 and TRBJ2-1, with 9 bases identical to TRBD1. Germline loops: CDR1 LGHNA, CDR2 YSLEER. This CDR3 has 15 residues. Here the CDR3 reads CASRLGTGSLNEQFF. The CDR3 DNA is TGCGCAAGCAGGTTAGGGACAGGGAGTTTAAATGAGCAGTTCTTC.

About this clonotype itself: A read error may account for a junction end that differs from germline. The rearrangement links TRBV29-1 to TRBJ2-1; 9 bases fit TRBD1. The length of the CDR3 is 16 residues. In germline, CDR1 is SQVTM, CDR2 ANQGSEA. Written as DNA, the CDR3 is TGCGGCGTTGAAGTCCCGGCCGGGACAGGGTTTAATGAGAAGTTCTTC. Residues: CGVEVPAGTGFNEKFF.

In this sample, this clonotype turned up once. V is TRBV4-1 and J is TRBJ2-5, with 7 bases that match TRBD2. Germline CDR1 is MGHRA and CDR2 is YSYEKL. The CDR3 consists of 17 residues. V lost 10 bases and J lost 4; bases outside the gene matches: 21. The CDR3, as DNA: TGCGCCAACAGGCAAGAAGACGGGAGGTCGAGGGGAGAGACCCAGTACTTC. Translation gives CANRQEDGRSRGETQYF.

Comments on this clonotype: The junction differs from germline at one of its ends, possibly a read error. This chain uses TRBV11-1 with TRBJ2-1; D gene uncertain. The CDR3 consists of 15 residues. Germline CDR1 is SGHAT and CDR2 is FQDESV (reference sequence). CDR3 in DNA: TGTGCCAACAGCTTCGACACCTACAGCACCAATGAGCGGTTCTTC. Translating it yields CANSFDTYSTNERFF.

The table lists this clonotype with a count of one. A junction boundary mismatches the germline segment, possibly from a read error. The chain joins TRBV5-4 to TRBJ2-3; TRBD2 is a possible D gene (6 bases). The CDR3 sequence is 16 residues long. Germline CDR1 SGHNT, CDR2 YYREEE (reference sequence). The CDR3 here is CASSPIERGPGDTHYF. The CDR3 DNA is TGTGCCAGCAGTCCTATCGAGAGGGGACCGGGAGATACGCACTATTTT. Using reference TRBV5-4 and TRBJ2-3 for the parts outside the CDR3, the full variable domain is ETGVTQSPTHLIKTRGQQVTLRCSSQSGHNTVSWYQQALGQGPQFIFQYYREEENGRGNFPPRFSGLQFPNYSSELNVNALELDDSALYLCASSPIERGPGDTHYFGPGTRLTVL.

Worth noting for this clonotype: A single base separates this from a much larger clone, so it may be a read error. This sequence joins TRBV20-1 and TRBJ2-5; weak D call: TRBD1 (5 bases). CDR1 is DFQATT, CDR2 SNEGSKA, per germline (reference sequence). The CDR3 spans 13 residues. The CDR3, as DNA: TGCGGTGCTAAGGACACTACACCGGAGACCCAGTACTTC. Protein sequence: CGAKDTTPETQYF.

Turning to this clonotype: A much bigger clone sits one base away, suggesting this may be a read error. The chain employs TRBV20-1 and TRBJ2-5; 7 nucleotides match TRBD2. The CDR3 is made up of 13 amino acids. Germline V gene lookup returns CDR1 DFQATT and CDR2 SNEGSKA (reference sequence). Here the CDR3 reads CSAYLAVQEIQYF. The CDR3 DNA reads as TGCAGTGCTTATCTAGCGGTACAAGAGATCCAGTACTTC.

As for this clonotype: A junction boundary mismatches the germline segment, possibly from a read error. The chain couples TRBV11-2 to TRBJ2-3, with 13 bases aligning to TRBD2. The germline gives CDR1 SGHAT, CDR2 FQNNGV. This CDR3 spans 17 amino acids. CDR3 sequence reads: CTSSRTRTSGSTDTQYF. In DNA, the CDR3 is TGTACCAGCAGCCGCACCCGGACTAGCGGGAGTACAGATACGCAATATTTT.

Details on this clonotype: No conserved phenylalanine or tryptophan ends this CDR3, so it is likely a read error. The J gene is TRBJ2-7, the V gene TRBV4-2; possible D gene TRBD2, 5 bases. The CDR3 consists of 14 residues. Trimming took 4 bases from V and 5 from J, leaving 15 bases between them. Germline CDR1 LGHNA, CDR2 YNFKEQ. The CDR3 is CASSPSGGRDEQYS. The CDR3, as DNA: TGTGCCAGCAGCCCGTCAGGAGGTAGGGACGAGCAGTACTCC.

This chain's CDR3 is CASSYVTGPSIGTGELFF. Here the CDR3 DNA reads TGTGCCAGCAGTTACGTCACTGGCCCTTCTATAGGGACCGGGGAGCTGTTTTTT. This chain links TRBV6-6 with TRBJ2-2; D gene ambiguous. The CDR3 runs 18 residues. With 2 bases removed from V and 5 bases from J, the gap between germline ends came to 21 bases. The germline CDR1 and CDR2 sequences are MNHNY and SVGAGI (reference sequence).

As concerns this clonotype: Its ends do not fully match the called genes, so a read error is possible. The chain employs TRBV11-2 and TRBJ2-1; D possibly corresponds to TRBD2 (5 bases). This CDR3 region has 13 residues. Germline CDR1 is SGHAT and CDR2 is FQNNGV. The CDR3: CASSLTDSNEQFF. CDR3 DNA sequence: TGTGCCAGCAGCTTAACGGACTCCAATGAACAGTTCTTC.

Comment on this clonotype: At one of its ends the junction is not consistent with the germline gene, which may arise from a read error. The chain uses TRBV20-1 and TRBJ1-5; maybe TRBD1 (6 bases). The J call may be mistaken, given a closer DNA end match to TRBJ2-3. The germline V gene encodes CDR1 DFQATT and CDR2 SNEGSKA (reference sequence). The CDR3 sequence is 15 residues long. The CDR3 loop is CTARAMDRLNQPQYF. CDR3 sequence (DNA): TGCACTGCTAGAGCGATGGACAGACTAAATCAGCCCCAGTATTTT.